Listed below are T cell receptor beta chains from one sample, sequenced in a study of T cell responses to AZD1222 COVID-19 vaccine. Using immunoSEQ multiplex PCR, the repertoire was profiled, and TCRdb retains in-frame clones only, with some absent. The sample consists of 55,000 to 65,000 clones, over 75% of them appearing once. This specimen was peripheral blood, taken on day 0 of AZD1222 vaccination. The source of these receptors is an adult in good health. Both conserved end residues are part of each CDR3. A D gene is named only where the DNA matches it firmly. Expanded clones get a size class; other rows say once, few or many, or leave the size out.

cdr3_length: 16; j_call: TRBJ2-2; d_call: TRBD2; clone_size: NA; v_call: TRBV4-1; cdr3_nt: TGCGCCAGCAGCCAAGTGGGAGGGCGGAACACCGGGGAGCTGTTTTTT; cdr3_aa: CASSQVGGRNTGELFF
cdr3_length: 14; j_call: TRBJ1-1; d_call: NA; clone_size: NA; v_call: TRBV7-2; cdr3_nt: TGTGCCAGCAGCTCCGGGGGATGGGACACTGAAGCTTTCTTT; cdr3_aa: CASSSGGWDTEAFF
cdr3_length: 16; j_call: TRBJ2-1; d_call: TRBD2; clone_size: NA; v_call: TRBV9; cdr3_nt: TGTGCCAGCAGCGTAGGACTAGCGGGGACCTACAATGAGCAGTTCTTC; cdr3_aa: CASSVGLAGTYNEQFF
cdr3_length: 13; j_call: TRBJ1-5; d_call: NA; clone_size: NA; v_call: TRBV6-1; cdr3_nt: TGTGCCAGCAGTGAAGGGGGCTACCAGCCCCAGCATTTT; cdr3_aa: CASSEGGYQPQHF
cdr3_length: 14; j_call: TRBJ1-1; d_call: NA; clone_size: NA; v_call: TRBV12-5; cdr3_nt: TGTGCTAGTGGTTTGGAGACAGGAAACACTGAAGCTTTCTTT; cdr3_aa: CASGLETGNTEAFF
cdr3_length: 12; j_call: TRBJ1-6; d_call: NA; clone_size: once; v_call: TRBV7-2; cdr3_nt: TGTGCCAGCAGCTGGTCCGATTCACCCCTCCACTTT; cdr3_aa: CASSWSDSPLHF
cdr3_length: 13; j_call: TRBJ2-1; d_call: TRBD2; clone_size: NA; v_call: TRBV5-1; cdr3_nt: TGCGCCAGCAATGAAGCGGGAAATAATGAGCAGTTCTTC; cdr3_aa: CASNEAGNNEQFF
cdr3_length: 18; j_call: TRBJ1-1; d_call: TRBD1; clone_size: once; v_call: TRBV5-1; cdr3_nt: TGCGCCAGCAGCTTGGTGTTCAGGGGGCAGGCAATGAACACTGAAGCTTTCTTT; cdr3_aa: CASSLVFRGQAMNTEAFF
cdr3_length: 15; j_call: TRBJ1-1; d_call: NA; clone_size: NA; v_call: TRBV5-1; cdr3_nt: TGCGCCAGCAGCCCACGAGGGGGACAGAACACTGAAGCTTTCTTT; cdr3_aa: CASSPRGGQNTEAFF
cdr3_length: 11; j_call: TRBJ2-1; d_call: NA; clone_size: NA; v_call: TRBV6-2/TRBV6-3; cdr3_nt: TGTGCCAGCAGTTACTCCTTTGAGCAGTTCTTC; cdr3_aa: CASSYSFEQFF
cdr3_length: 13; j_call: TRBJ2-2; d_call: NA; clone_size: few; v_call: TRBV7-8; cdr3_nt: TGTGCCAGCACCGACAGTGGCACCGGGGAGCTGTTTTTT; cdr3_aa: CASTDSGTGELFF
cdr3_length: 14; j_call: TRBJ2-3; d_call: TRBD1; clone_size: NA; v_call: TRBV5-6; cdr3_nt: TGTGCCAGCAGCCCGGGACAGCGCACAGATACGCAGTATTTT; cdr3_aa: CASSPGQRTDTQYF
cdr3_length: 12; j_call: TRBJ2-4; d_call: NA; clone_size: NA; v_call: TRBV6-5; cdr3_nt: TGTGCCAGCATGCCGGGACAAAACATTCAGTACTTC; cdr3_aa: CASMPGQNIQYF
cdr3_length: 13; j_call: TRBJ2-5; d_call: NA; clone_size: NA; v_call: TRBV7-3; cdr3_nt: TGTGCCAGCAGCTTAACGGTACAAGAGACCCAGTACTTC; cdr3_aa: CASSLTVQETQYF
cdr3_length: 13; j_call: TRBJ2-3; d_call: TRBD1; clone_size: NA; v_call: TRBV6-5; cdr3_nt: TGTGCCAGCAGCTACCACAGGGGCTGGGCGCAGTATTTT; cdr3_aa: CASSYHRGWAQYF
cdr3_length: 14; j_call: TRBJ2-7; d_call: NA; clone_size: NA; v_call: TRBV2; cdr3_nt: TGTGCCAGCAGACGGTCAACCCTTTCCTACGAGCAGTACTTC; cdr3_aa: CASRRSTLSYEQYF
cdr3_length: 14; j_call: TRBJ2-2; d_call: TRBD1; clone_size: NA; v_call: TRBV6-4; cdr3_nt: TGTGCCAGCAGTGCCCAGGGGGCAGGCGGGGAGCTGTTTTTT; cdr3_aa: CASSAQGAGGELFF
cdr3_length: 15; j_call: TRBJ2-3; d_call: TRBD2; clone_size: NA; v_call: TRBV3-1/TRBV3-2; cdr3_nt: TGTGCCAGCAGCCAAGTCGCGGGAGTTACAGATACGCAGTATTTT; cdr3_aa: CASSQVAGVTDTQYF
cdr3_length: 15; j_call: TRBJ2-1; d_call: TRBD1; clone_size: NA; v_call: TRBV5-4; cdr3_nt: TGTGCCAGCAGATCCGACAGGGGATATCACAATGAGCAGTTCTTC; cdr3_aa: CASRSDRGYHNEQFF
cdr3_length: 13; j_call: TRBJ1-2; d_call: NA; clone_size: NA; v_call: TRBV12-3/TRBV12-4; cdr3_nt: TGTGCCAGCATAGGGCCCGGGGGCTATGGCTACACCTTC; cdr3_aa: CASIGPGGYGYTF
cdr3_length: 13; j_call: TRBJ2-6; d_call: NA; clone_size: NA; v_call: TRBV4-3; cdr3_nt: TGCGCCAGCAGCCGGTCAGGGGCCAACGTCCTGACTTTC; cdr3_aa: CASSRSGANVLTF
cdr3_length: 15; j_call: TRBJ1-2; d_call: NA; clone_size: NA; v_call: TRBV3-1/TRBV3-2; cdr3_nt: TGTGCCAGCAGCCAAGCGACACAGGCCTGGGGTGGCTACACCTTC; cdr3_aa: CASSQATQAWGGYTF
cdr3_length: 15; j_call: TRBJ2-7; d_call: NA; clone_size: NA; v_call: TRBV7-2; cdr3_nt: TGTGCCAGCACGCGAACCGGGACTGAAACCTACGAGCAGTACTTC; cdr3_aa: CASTRTGTETYEQYF
cdr3_length: 15; j_call: TRBJ1-5; d_call: NA; clone_size: NA; v_call: TRBV3-1/TRBV3-2; cdr3_nt: TGTGCCAGCAGCCAACAGCCGGGTGGCAATCAGCCCCAGCATTTT; cdr3_aa: CASSQQPGGNQPQHF
cdr3_length: 14; j_call: TRBJ1-1; d_call: NA; clone_size: NA; v_call: TRBV5-6; cdr3_nt: TGTGCCAGCAGCTTGGGGAGCCTCGGCACTGAAGCTTTCTTT; cdr3_aa: CASSLGSLGTEAFF
cdr3_length: 12; j_call: TRBJ2-7; d_call: NA; clone_size: once; v_call: TRBV29-1; cdr3_nt: TGCAGCGTTATAGGCGATATCTACGAGCAGTACTTC; cdr3_aa: CSVIGDIYEQYF
cdr3_length: 14; j_call: TRBJ2-3; d_call: TRBD2; clone_size: NA; v_call: TRBV18; cdr3_nt: TGTGCCAGCTCACTAGCGGGATACACAGATACGCAGTATTTT; cdr3_aa: CASSLAGYTDTQYF
cdr3_length: 17; j_call: TRBJ2-2; d_call: NA; clone_size: NA; v_call: TRBV4-1; cdr3_nt: TGCGCCAGCAGCCAAGAGTATAGGCAGGGGAAGGCCGGGGAGCTGTTTTTT; cdr3_aa: CASSQEYRQGKAGELFF
cdr3_length: 14; j_call: TRBJ1-1; d_call: NA; clone_size: NA; v_call: TRBV6-5; cdr3_nt: TGTGCCAGCAGTTACCTCCCCGGGAACACTGAAGCTTTCTTT; cdr3_aa: CASSYLPGNTEAFF
cdr3_length: 13; j_call: TRBJ1-5; d_call: NA; clone_size: NA; v_call: TRBV2; cdr3_nt: TGTGCCAGCAGCACTCAAGTAAATCAGCCCCAGCATTTT; cdr3_aa: CASSTQVNQPQHF
cdr3_length: 12; j_call: TRBJ2-2; d_call: NA; clone_size: NA; v_call: TRBV7-6; cdr3_nt: TGTGCCAGCAGCTTACTTTTCGGGGAGCTGTTTTTT; cdr3_aa: CASSLLFGELFF
cdr3_length: 12; j_call: TRBJ1-1; d_call: TRBD1; clone_size: NA; v_call: TRBV29-1; cdr3_nt: TGCAGCTTCCGACAGGGCTTCACTGAAGCTTTCTTT; cdr3_aa: CSFRQGFTEAFF
cdr3_length: 14; j_call: TRBJ1-1; d_call: NA; clone_size: NA; v_call: TRBV7-9; cdr3_nt: TGTGCCAGCAGCTTAGAGGGGGTCAACACTGAAGCTTTCTTT; cdr3_aa: CASSLEGVNTEAFF
cdr3_length: 12; j_call: TRBJ1-1; d_call: NA; clone_size: NA; v_call: TRBV5-4; cdr3_nt: TGTGCCAGCAGCTTGGAGGACACTGAAGCTTTCTTT; cdr3_aa: CASSLEDTEAFF
cdr3_length: 16; j_call: TRBJ2-5; d_call: TRBD2; clone_size: NA; v_call: TRBV7-2; cdr3_nt: TGTGCCAGCAGCTTTTATGGCGGGAGAGAAGTAGAGACCCAGTACTTC; cdr3_aa: CASSFYGGREVETQYF